One and the same sample provided the 27 T cell receptor beta chains below, sequenced in a study of blood T cell repertoires in COVID-19. Sequencing was performed with immunoSEQ multiplex PCR; in TCRdb, only in-frame clones are kept and a portion is missing. The sample consists of 200,000 to 300,000 clones, roughly 80% of them appearing once. The sample comprised peripheral blood. These TCRs come from a woman older than 75 with COVID-19, enrolled during active disease.

This chain uses TRBV11-2 with TRBJ2-1; TRBD1 matches at 8 bases. Germline-derived CDR1 and CDR2 are SGHAT and FQNNGV. Unmatched junction bases numbered 6, after V lost 3 bases and J lost 2 bases. The CDR3 consists of 16 residues. The CDR3 nucleotides read TGTGCCAGCAGCTTGGTCAGGGGGCTAACCTACAATGAGCAGTTCTTC. As protein: CASSLVRGLTYNEQFF.

The chain couples TRBV6-6 to TRBJ1-1; TRBD1 matches at 7 bases. V was pared by 7 bases and J by 3 bases, with 11 bases of the junction left unmatched. This CDR3 contains 15 residues. CDR1 is MNHNY, CDR2 SVGAGI, per germline (reference sequence). In DNA, the CDR3 is TGTGCCAGCAAAACCCCGGGACAGAGGGACACTGAAGCTTTCTTT. It translates to CASKTPGQRDTEAFF.

V and J are TRBV27 and TRBJ1-2; TRBD1 matches at 9 bases. Germline CDR1 and CDR2: MNHEY and SMNVEV (reference sequence). Germline trimming cut 5 bases from V and 2 bases from J; bases unmatched to any gene: 6. CDR3 length: 15 amino acids. CDR3 region: CASSHRQGGNYGYTF. In DNA form, the CDR3 reads TGTGCCAGCAGTCATCGACAGGGGGGAAACTATGGCTACACCTTC.

The chain couples TRBV30 to TRBJ2-4; 8 positions agree with TRBD1. The J segment lost 6 bases and the V segment lost 2 bases, leaving 6 bases of the junction unmatched. This CDR3 has 14 residues. The germline CDR1 and CDR2 sequences are GTSNPN and SVGIG (reference sequence). As DNA, the CDR3 is TGTGCCTGGAGTTCCGGGACAGGCGTAAACATTCAGTACTTC. Translating it yields CAWSSGTGVNIQYF.

V and J are TRBV18 and TRBJ2-2; 8 nucleotides line up with TRBD2. Looked up from germline, CDR1 is KGHSH and CDR2 is LQKENI. The trim removed 2 bases at V and 6 bases at J, leaving 8 bases unmatched. This CDR3 comprises 16 residues. In nucleotides, the CDR3 is TGTGCCAGCTCACCAGCAGCGGGAGATGGGTCCGGGGAGCTGTTTTTT. As protein: CASSPAAGDGSGELFF.

The chain couples TRBV5-1 to TRBJ2-7, with TRBD1 identical over 11 bases. CDR1 is SGHRS and CDR2 is YFSETQ in the germline V gene. The CDR3 covers 15 residues. The ends lost 1 base at V and 6 bases at J; junction bases unmatched: 6. In nucleotides, the CDR3 is TGCGCCAGCAGCTTGTTAGGACAGGGGGCGCGCGAGCAGTACTTC. Its protein product is CASSLLGQGAREQYF.

The chain couples TRBV10-2 to TRBJ1-6; tentatively, D is TRBD1 (5 bases). V lost 6 bases and J lost 4, with 16 bases in between. Germline V gene lookup returns CDR1 WSHSY and CDR2 SAAADI. The CDR3 has 16 residues. CDR3 sequence: CASSKKTGGYNSPLHF. The CDR3 DNA is TGCGCCAGCAGCAAAAAAACTGGGGGGTATAATTCACCCCTCCACTTT.

This chain uses TRBV2 with TRBJ1-4, with D possibly TRBD1 on 5 matching bases. CDR1 is SNHLY and CDR2 is FYNNEI in the germline V gene. There are 14 residues in the CDR3. Trimming pared 4 bases from V and 4 bases from J, leaving 10 bases between. CDR3: CASSGGSYNEKLFF. The CDR3 nucleotides are TGTGCCAGCAGTGGGGGCAGCTATAATGAAAAACTGTTTTTT.

The chain uses TRBV28 and TRBJ2-7, with a tentative D call TRBD2 (5 bases). Germline V gene sequence: CDR1 MDHEN, CDR2 SYDVKM. The CDR3 contains 15 residues. Between the trimmed V and J ends, which lost 10 bases and 2 bases, there was a span of 21 bases. CDR3 amino acids: CATLRVASGTYEQYF. Written as DNA, the CDR3 is TGTGCCACCCTCCGGGTCGCTTCGGGGACCTACGAGCAGTACTTC.

The chain is built from TRBV7-3 and TRBJ2-1; 10 bases agree with TRBD2. The V gene end was trimmed by 5 bases and the J gene end by 5 bases; junction bases not matched to a gene: 3. The CDR3 has 14 amino acids. Germline assignment: CDR1 SGHTA and CDR2 FQGTGA. CDR3 loop: CASSTSGANNEQFF. CDR3 in DNA: TGTGCCAGCAGCACTAGCGGGGCCAACAATGAGCAGTTCTTC. Full variable domain (remainder filled in from reference TRBV7-3 and TRBJ2-1): GAGVSQTPSNKVTEKGKYVELRCDPISGHTALYWYRQSLGQGPEFLIYFQGTGAADDSGLPNDRFFAVRPEGSVSTLKIQRTERGDSAVYLCASSTSGANNEQFFGPGTRLTVL.

In this sample, this clone turned up a few times. The chain carries TRBV18 and TRBJ1-1; TRBD1 aligns across 7 bases. This CDR3 is built from 13 residues. The V segment lost 2 bases and the J segment 6 bases; nucleotides outside the gene matches: 3. The germline V gene encodes CDR1 KGHSH and CDR2 LQKENI. This CDR3 reads CASSPGTEAEAFF. The CDR3 DNA reads as TGTGCCAGCTCACCAGGGACAGAAGCTGAAGCTTTCTTT.

The genes are TRBV3-1 (or the pseudogene TRBV3-2) and TRBJ1-5, with D hard to call. V lost 1 base and J 4 bases, leaving 11 bases between the germline ends. Germline V gives CDR1 LGHDT, CDR2 YNNKEL (reference sequence). The CDR3 is made up of 15 amino acids. The CDR3 DNA is TGTGCCAGCAGCCAAGGACCTGAGGGAAATCAGCCCCAGCATTTT. It translates to CASSQGPEGNQPQHF.

This clone was detected a few times. The genes are TRBV2 and TRBJ2-7, with D perhaps matching TRBD1 (6 bases). The CDR3 runs to 13 residues. From germline, CDR1 is SNHLY and CDR2 FYNNEI. V was trimmed by 6 bases and J by 4 bases, leaving 13 bases between them. The CDR3 coding sequence is TGTGCCAGCAGCTTTGGACAGACGTACGAGCAGTACTTC. Translated: CASSFGQTYEQYF.

This rearrangement joins TRBV14 to TRBJ2-7, with 7 nucleotides matching TRBD1. The CDR3 totals 14 residues. Trimming removed 5 bases from V and 6 bases from J; junction bases left unmatched: 10. Germline lookup yields CDR1 SGHDN and CDR2 FVKESK. The CDR3 nucleotides are TGTGCCAGCAGCATGAGAGACAGGGTGGGCGAGCAGTACTTC. Residues: CASSMRDRVGEQYF.

The chain carries TRBV6-5 and TRBJ2-5; D remains ambiguous. Germline V gene data show CDR1 as MNHEY and CDR2 as SVGAGI. The V end lost 7 bases, the J end lost 5 bases, and 8 bases lay between the germline ends. There are 11 residues in the CDR3. The DNA for the CDR3 is TGTGCCAGCACCTGGCGGGAGACCCAGTACTTC. As protein: CASTWRETQYF.

This chain connects TRBV4-3 to TRBJ1-2, with D tentatively TRBD1 (6 bases). Germline loops: CDR1 LGHNA, CDR2 YSLEER. This CDR3 has 15 residues. Trimming removed 8 bases at V and 0 bases at J, with 16 bases between. CDR3 in amino acids: CASSGGAEANYGYTF. The CDR3, as DNA: TGCGCCAGCTCTGGGGGGGCGGAAGCTAACTATGGCTACACCTTC.

The chain links TRBV15 to TRBJ2-7; 7 bases line up with TRBD2. The CDR3 has 15 residues. The V and J ends lost 1 base and 6 bases, in that order; junction bases with no gene match: 9. Germline loops: CDR1 LNHNV, CDR2 YYDKDF (reference sequence). In nucleotides, the CDR3 is TGTGCCACCAGCAGAGGGGGGGGAGAGCTGGCCGAGCAGTACTTC. It yields the protein CATSRGGGELAEQYF.

About this clone itself: Distinct nucleotide sequences in the sample also encode this CDR3. The chain joins TRBV30 to TRBJ2-5, with D unclear. CDR1 is GTSNPN and CDR2 is SVGIG in the germline V gene (reference sequence). Trimming took 1 base from V and 2 from J, leaving 8 bases between them. This CDR3 is built from 13 residues. CDR3 amino acids: CAWSGGFQETQYF. The CDR3 DNA is TGTGCCTGGAGTGGTGGCTTTCAAGAGACCCAGTACTTC.

The CDR3 sequence is CASSSTRSYEQYF. The CDR3 nucleotides are TGTGCCAGCAGTAGCACCCGATCCTACGAGCAGTACTTC. The genes are TRBV6-5 and TRBJ2-7, with unresolved D. Germline V CDR1 and CDR2: MNHEY, SVGAGI. Between the trimmed V and J ends, which lost 5 bases and 1 base, there was a span of 9 bases. The CDR3 has 13 residues.

The CDR3 DNA sequence: TGTGCCAGTAGTACAGACAGACTAGCGGGGGTTCGGCAGTACTTC. Translation gives CASSTDRLAGVRQYF. This chain joins TRBV19 and TRBJ2-7; 12 bases align to TRBD2. The germline gives CDR1 LNHDA, CDR2 SQIVND (reference sequence). The CDR3 length is 15 residues. Trimming removed 4 bases from V and 9 bases from J; junction bases left unmatched: 10.

The V and J genes are TRBV19 and TRBJ1-2; 10 bases fit TRBD1. Germline V gives CDR1 LNHDA, CDR2 SQIVND (reference sequence). The CDR3 consists of 15 residues. J was trimmed by 0 bases and V by 5 bases; bases with no gene match: 3. For the CDR3, the DNA is TGTGCCAGTAGTCGACAGGGGGCTTCTAACTATGGCTACACCTTC. The encoded protein is CASSRQGASNYGYTF.

The rearrangement uses TRBV24-1 and TRBJ2-3; the D gene is possibly TRBD2 (5 bases). Trimming shortened V by 3 bases and J by 4 bases, and 16 bases separated the two germline ends. Looked up from germline, CDR1 is KGHDR and CDR2 is SFDVKD. The CDR3 runs to 16 residues. CDR3 DNA: TGTGCCACCAGTGATCCCCTAGCCTTCCTCCCAGATACGCAGTATTTT. Protein: CATSDPLAFLPDTQYF.

The V and J genes are TRBV7-2 and TRBJ2-2; the D gene is possibly TRBD1 (6 bases). Germline loops: CDR1 SGHTA, CDR2 FQGNSA. V was shortened by 3 bases and J by 12 bases, with 20 bases between the two germline ends. This CDR3 spans 15 amino acids. CDR3: CASSFDFLQGRQLFF. Here the CDR3 DNA reads TGTGCCAGCAGCTTTGATTTTCTCCAGGGGCGGCAGCTGTTTTTT.

The chain links TRBV19 to TRBJ2-6, with a possible D match to TRBD1 (6 bases). The CDR3 totals 19 residues. V lost 6 bases and J 0 bases, leaving 21 bases between the germline ends. The germline V gene has CDR1 LNHDA and CDR2 SQIVND (reference sequence). CDR3 DNA sequence: TGTGCCAGTAGCCTAGCCGACGGACAGCCGAACTCTGGGGCCAACGTCCTGACTTTC. Its translation: CASSLADGQPNSGANVLTF.

The chain recombines TRBV5-1 with TRBJ1-5; 8 positions match TRBD1. The V gene end was trimmed by 1 base and the J gene end by 4 bases; junction bases not matched to a gene: 4. This CDR3 is 15 amino acids long. Germline V gene lookup returns CDR1 SGHRS and CDR2 YFSETQ. CDR3 bases: TGCGCCAGCAGCTTGACGACAGGGGATAATCAGCCCCAGCATTTT. It codes for CASSLTTGDNQPQHF.

The chain uses TRBV13 and TRBJ1-3; no reliable D call. CDR3 length: 12 amino acids. In germline, CDR1 is PRHDT, CDR2 FYEKMQ (reference sequence). Trimming left V 6 bases short and J 9 bases short, with 12 bases between. In DNA, the CDR3 is TGTGCCAGCAGGGACCGGGCGGGCACCATATATTTT. It specifies CASRDRAGTIYF. Together with reference TRBV13 and TRBJ1-3, the CDR3 gives the full variable domain: AAGVIQSPRHLIKEKRETATLKCYPIPRHDTVYWYQQGPGQDPQFLISFYEKMQSDKGSIPDRFSAQQFSDYHSELNMSSLELGDSALYFCASRDRAGTIYFGEGSWLTVV.

The sample holds one count of this clone. The chain combines TRBV5-5 with TRBJ2-1, with D perhaps matching TRBD1 (5 bases). Trimming removed 1 base at V and 5 bases at J, with 19 bases between. The CDR3 has 17 residues. Germline CDR1 and CDR2: SGHKS and YYEKEE (reference sequence). The chain's CDR3 is CASSLRPDSRLDNEQFF. CDR3 in DNA: TGTGCCAGCAGCTTGAGGCCAGACAGCCGTCTTGACAATGAGCAGTTCTTC. The whole variable domain, remainder taken from reference TRBV5-5 and TRBJ2-1, is DAGVTQSPTHLIKTRGQQVTLRCSPISGHKSVSWYQQVLGQGPQFIFQYYEKEERGRGNFPDRFSARQFPNYSSELNVNALLLGDSALYLCASSLRPDSRLDNEQFFGPGTRLTVL.